Below, 12 T cell receptor beta chains from the same sample are listed, as sequenced in a study of T-cell memory formation after mild COVID-19. TCRdb fed the 5' RACE reads into MiXCR, producing one record per CDR3 protein. The sample yields 65,000 to 95,000 distinct CDR3 sequences, roughly 13% seen once. Material for sequencing was PBMCs or a T cell subset sorted from them (not recorded which). Source of these receptors: a man aged 18-30 years who had mild COVID-19 (a few samples of this study predate the infection). Cell type and time point are not known.

This clonotype has a handful of counts. The V and J genes are TRBV7-6 and TRBJ2-1; a possible D gene is TRBD1 (5 bases). This CDR3 spans 13 amino acids. Germline CDR1 SGHVS, CDR2 FNYEAQ. Between the trimmed V and J ends, which lost 5 bases and 5 bases, there was a span of 10 bases. The CDR3 sequence is CASSLRQHNEQFF. The DNA of the CDR3 is TGTGCCAGCAGCCTCCGACAGCACAATGAGCAGTTCTTC.

The chain uses TRBV28 and TRBJ2-4; D possibly corresponds to TRBD2 (6 bases). Germline V gives CDR1 MDHEN, CDR2 SYDVKM. This CDR3 contains 16 residues. Trimming cost V 6 bases and J 1 base, with 16 bases left between them. This CDR3 is CASSHSPREAKNIQYF. The CDR3 DNA reads TGTGCCAGCAGCCACTCCCCCCGGGAGGCCAAAAACATTCAGTACTTC.

This clonotype was counted only a few times. The rearrangement joins TRBV3-1 to TRBJ1-2; 7 bases map to TRBD1. The germline gives CDR1 LGHDT, CDR2 YNNKEL (reference sequence). V was clipped by 4 bases and J by 1 base; unmatched bases: 12. The CDR3 contains 17 residues. As DNA, the CDR3 is TGTGCCAGCAGCCCCCAGGTCCGCAGGGGGGGTAACTATGGCTACACCTTC. Its protein product is CASSPQVRRGGNYGYTF.

The table lists this clonotype with a few counts. V usage is TRBV20-1 and J usage is TRBJ1-1, with D unclear. CDR1 is DFQATT and CDR2 is SNEGSKA in the germline V gene (reference sequence). V was cut by 4 bases and J by 1 base, with 13 bases left in between. CDR3 length: 14 amino acids. DNA for the CDR3: TGCAGTGCTAAAGAGGACGGAGGGAACACTGAAGCTTTCTTT. Its translation: CSAKEDGGNTEAFF.

In its sample, this clonotype was seen many times. This chain uses TRBV6-2 or TRBV6-3 with TRBJ2-7; 11 bases are shared with TRBD1. The length of the CDR3 is 14 residues. Looked up from germline, CDR1 is MNHEY and CDR2 is SVGEGT. V lost 5 bases and J lost 2; bases outside the gene matches: 2. The CDR3 DNA sequence: TGTGCCAGCAGTCGGACAGGGGGCACCTACGAGCAGTACTTC. This gives the protein CASSRTGGTYEQYF.

This clonotype was observed a few times. The chain couples TRBV4-1 to TRBJ2-1, with 7 bases matching TRBD1. The CDR3 contains 15 residues. V dropped 1 base and J dropped 3; count of bases not matched to a gene: 3. CDR1 and CDR2 (germline): MGHRA, YSYEKL. CDR3 sequence reads: CASSQAGQNYNEQFF. In nucleotides, the CDR3 is TGCGCCAGCAGCCAAGCGGGACAGAACTACAATGAGCAGTTCTTC.

The rearrangement links TRBV5-1 to TRBJ1-6; tentatively, D is TRBD1 (5 bases). Per germline, CDR1 SGHRS and CDR2 YFSETQ. Trimming stripped 4 bases from V and 10 bases from J, with 18 bases between. The CDR3 covers 15 residues. DNA of the CDR3: TGCGCCAGCAGCCTACGGGGGGAGGGATGGTCACCCCTCCACTTT. Amino acid sequence: CASSLRGEGWSPLHF.

This clonotype ranks as large (0.1 to 1%). This rearrangement joins TRBV20-1 to TRBJ1-1; D unresolved. Trimming stripped 3 bases from V and 3 bases from J, with 8 bases between. The CDR3 covers 12 residues. In germline, CDR1 is DFQATT, CDR2 SNEGSKA (reference sequence). CDR3 DNA sequence: TGCAGTGCTAGGGTTCGCGACACTGAAGCTTTCTTT. Protein sequence: CSARVRDTEAFF.

This clonotype appeared a few times. The V and J genes are TRBV6-5 and TRBJ1-2, with D possibly TRBD1 on 5 matching bases. This CDR3 comprises 13 residues. V lost 6 bases to trimming and J lost 9 bases, with 17 bases between them. Germline CDR1 reads MNHEY; CDR2 reads SVGAGI. The CDR3 loop is CASSQDNPTSYTF. CDR3 in DNA: TGTGCCAGCAGCCAGGACAACCCAACTAGCTACACCTTC.

The chain combines TRBV3-1 with TRBJ2-7; weak D call: TRBD2 (5 bases). V was cut by 4 bases and J by 5 bases, with 9 bases left in between. The CDR3 length is 12 residues. CDR1 and CDR2 from the germline V gene are LGHDT and YNNKEL (reference sequence). The CDR3 spells CASSPVGDEQYF. CDR3 coding DNA: TGTGCCAGCAGCCCTGTCGGGGACGAGCAGTACTTC.

There are a few counts of this clonotype. V and J are TRBV9 and TRBJ2-3; tentative D call: TRBD2 (5 bases). Germline CDR1 is SGDLS and CDR2 is YYNGEE. The CDR3 loop spans 14 amino acids. V was cut by 2 bases and J by 4 bases, with 11 bases left in between. The CDR3: CASSVGSVADTQYF. The CDR3 coding sequence is TGTGCCAGCAGCGTCGGTAGCGTGGCAGATACGCAGTATTTT.

Only a few counts were recorded for this clonotype. The chain couples TRBV4-1 to TRBJ2-2; either TRBD1 or TRBD2 may fit D (6 bases each). Germline CDR1 and CDR2: MGHRA and YSYEKL. Trimming stripped 1 base from V and 7 bases from J, with 13 bases between. The CDR3 is made up of 15 amino acids. The CDR3 DNA reads TGCGCCAGCAGCCAAGTATGGGGGGCCGGCGGGGAGCTGTTTTTT. Its protein product is CASSQVWGAGGELFF.